The entry that follows covers one TCR beta chain sequence. Its antigen is unidentified. From germline, CDR1 is SGHDT and CDR2 YYEEEE. V lost 2 bases to trimming and J lost 2 bases, with 7 bases between them. The CDR3 spans 13 residues. These data are taken from a study of cytomegalovirus exposure and HLA in healthy donors. Notes on the study in general: The productive fraction for most TCR beta V segments was about 87% or about 30% in an earlier analysis. What was likely a sequencing artifact was a cluster of highly shared sequence variants.

It was with 60 Vbeta and 13 Jbeta primers that the PCR ran. Sequencing used immunoSEQ multiplex PCR; TCRdb keeps in-frame clones, though not all of them. The sample carries hundreds of thousands of clones, around 83% recorded once. V is TRBV5-6 and J is TRBJ1-2; no definite D call. Sequenced: PBMCs. The TCR comes from a girl under 18 in good health and CMV-seronegative. DNA of the CDR3: TGTGCCAGCAGCTTAGACACGAACTATGGCTACACCTTC. Its protein product is CASSLDTNYGYTF.